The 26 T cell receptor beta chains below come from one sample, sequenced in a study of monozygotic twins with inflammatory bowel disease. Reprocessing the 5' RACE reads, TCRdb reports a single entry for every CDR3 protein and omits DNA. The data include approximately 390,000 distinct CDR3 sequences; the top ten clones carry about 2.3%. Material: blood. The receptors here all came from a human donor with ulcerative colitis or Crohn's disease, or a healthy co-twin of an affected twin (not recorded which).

The CDR3: CASSPEPGLVTEAFF. This chain connects TRBV5-1 to TRBJ1-1; TCRdb's D call of TRBD1 is untestable without DNA. Germline V gene data show CDR1 as SGHRS and CDR2 as YFSETQ. The CDR3 has 15 residues.

The CDR3 is CASSQDRDRVLDLEF. This chain joins TRBV4-3 and TRBJ1-1; with no DNA, the TCRdb D assignment of TRBD1 cannot be verified. Germline CDR1 is LGHNA and CDR2 is YSLEER. The CDR3 is made up of 15 amino acids.

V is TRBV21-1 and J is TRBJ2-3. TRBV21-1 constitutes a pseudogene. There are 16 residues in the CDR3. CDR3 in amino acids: CASSKVFGASTDTQYF.

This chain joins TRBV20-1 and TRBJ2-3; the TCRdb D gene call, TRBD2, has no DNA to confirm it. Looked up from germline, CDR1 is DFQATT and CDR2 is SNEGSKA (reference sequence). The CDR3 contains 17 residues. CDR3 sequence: CSAYLGGLAGETDTQYF.

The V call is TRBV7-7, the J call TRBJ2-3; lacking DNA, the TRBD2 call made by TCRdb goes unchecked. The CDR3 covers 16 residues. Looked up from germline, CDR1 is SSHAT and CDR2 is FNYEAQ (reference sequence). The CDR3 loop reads CASSNVAGGSTDTQYF.

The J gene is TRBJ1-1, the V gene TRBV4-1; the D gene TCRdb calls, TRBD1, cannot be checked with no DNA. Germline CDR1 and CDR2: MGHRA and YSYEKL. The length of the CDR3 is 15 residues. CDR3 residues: CASSQDESGGTEAFF.

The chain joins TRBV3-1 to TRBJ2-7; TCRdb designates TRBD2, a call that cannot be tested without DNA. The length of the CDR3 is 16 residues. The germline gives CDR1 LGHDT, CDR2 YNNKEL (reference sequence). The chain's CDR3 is CASSPLTSGSFGEQYF.

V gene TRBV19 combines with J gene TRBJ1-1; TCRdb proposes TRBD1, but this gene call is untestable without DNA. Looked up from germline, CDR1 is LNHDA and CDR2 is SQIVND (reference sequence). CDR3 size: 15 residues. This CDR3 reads CASNNGQGMNTEAFF.

The CDR3 is CASSGWGFHQPQHF. The gene calls are TRBV6-2 or TRBV6-3 and TRBJ1-5. Germline CDR1 is MNHEY and CDR2 is SVGEGT. The CDR3 spans 14 residues.

CDR3 amino acids: CSARESGGVGSPLHF. This sequence joins TRBV20-1 and TRBJ1-6; the D call of TRBD1 rests on TCRdb alone, since no DNA is present to check it. CDR3 length: 15 residues. Per germline, CDR1 DFQATT and CDR2 SNEGSKA (reference sequence).

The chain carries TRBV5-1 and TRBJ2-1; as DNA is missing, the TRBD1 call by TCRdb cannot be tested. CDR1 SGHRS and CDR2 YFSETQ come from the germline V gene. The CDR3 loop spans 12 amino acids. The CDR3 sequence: CASSPRWNEQFF.

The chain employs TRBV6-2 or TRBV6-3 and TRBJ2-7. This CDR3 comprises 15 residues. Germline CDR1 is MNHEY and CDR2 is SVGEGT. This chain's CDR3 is CASSSLLGRNNEQYF.

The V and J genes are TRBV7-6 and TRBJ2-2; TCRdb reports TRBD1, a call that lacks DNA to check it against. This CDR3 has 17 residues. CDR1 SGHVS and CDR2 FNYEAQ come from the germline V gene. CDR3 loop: CASSSPWGQGRSGELFF.

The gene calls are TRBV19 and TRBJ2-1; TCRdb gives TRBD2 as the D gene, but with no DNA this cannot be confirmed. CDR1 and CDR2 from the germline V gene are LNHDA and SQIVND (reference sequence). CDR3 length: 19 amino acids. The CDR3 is CASSTGTSGSLNSYNEQFF.

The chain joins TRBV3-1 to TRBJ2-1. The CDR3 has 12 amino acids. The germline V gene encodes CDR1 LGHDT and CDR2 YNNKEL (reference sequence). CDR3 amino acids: CASSPIPNEQFF.

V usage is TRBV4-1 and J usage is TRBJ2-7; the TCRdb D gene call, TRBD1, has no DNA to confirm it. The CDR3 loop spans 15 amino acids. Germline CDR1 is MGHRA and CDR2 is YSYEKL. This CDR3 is CASSQDPQGSYEQYF.

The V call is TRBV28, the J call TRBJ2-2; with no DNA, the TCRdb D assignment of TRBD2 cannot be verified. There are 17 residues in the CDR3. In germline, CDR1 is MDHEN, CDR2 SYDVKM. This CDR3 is CASSSLGLAGVVGELFF.

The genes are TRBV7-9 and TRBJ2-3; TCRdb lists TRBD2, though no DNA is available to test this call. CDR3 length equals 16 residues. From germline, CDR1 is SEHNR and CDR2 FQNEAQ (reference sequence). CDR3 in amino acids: CASSLARPSGDDTQYF.

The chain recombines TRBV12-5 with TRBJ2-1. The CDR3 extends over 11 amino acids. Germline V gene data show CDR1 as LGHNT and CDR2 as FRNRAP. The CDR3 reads CASGLLGEQFF. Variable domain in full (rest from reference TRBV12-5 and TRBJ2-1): DARVTQTPRHKVTEMGQEVTMRCQPILGHNTVFWYRQTMMQGLELLAYFRNRAPLDDSGMPKDRFSAEMPDATLATLKIQPSEPRDSAVYFCASGLLGEQFFGPGTRLTVL.

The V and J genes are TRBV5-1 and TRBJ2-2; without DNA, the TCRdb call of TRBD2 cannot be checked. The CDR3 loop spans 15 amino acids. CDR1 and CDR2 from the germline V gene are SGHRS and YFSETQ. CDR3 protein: CASSTGTSGIGELFF. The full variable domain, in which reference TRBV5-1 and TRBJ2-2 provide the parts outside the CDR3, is KAGVTQTPRYLIKTRGQQVTLSCSPISGHRSVSWYQQTPGQGLQFLFEYFSETQRNKGNFPGRFSGRQFSNSRSEMNVSTLELGDSALYLCASSTGTSGIGELFFGEGSRLTVL.

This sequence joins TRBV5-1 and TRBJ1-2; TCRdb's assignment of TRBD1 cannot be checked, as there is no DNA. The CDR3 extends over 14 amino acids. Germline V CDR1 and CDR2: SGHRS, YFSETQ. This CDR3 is CASSFGQGQYGYTF.

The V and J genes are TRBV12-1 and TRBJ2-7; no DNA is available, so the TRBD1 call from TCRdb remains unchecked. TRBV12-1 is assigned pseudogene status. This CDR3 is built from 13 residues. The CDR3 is CASSFGRVGTQYF.

The CDR3 protein is CASSWDWGRGEQFF. The V call is TRBV5-1, the J call TRBJ2-1. CDR3 length equals 14 residues. CDR1 and CDR2 (germline): SGHRS, YFSETQ.

CDR3 protein: CASSPGLHTGELFF. The chain has TRBV7-2 and TRBJ2-2; checking the TCRdb D call of TRBD2 is not possible without DNA. The germline V gene has CDR1 SGHTA and CDR2 FQGNSA. The length of the CDR3 is 14 residues.

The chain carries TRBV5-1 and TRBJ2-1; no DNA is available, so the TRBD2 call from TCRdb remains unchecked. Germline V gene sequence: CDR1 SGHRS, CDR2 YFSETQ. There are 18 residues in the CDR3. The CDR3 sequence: CASSPRRTSGSYYNEQFF.

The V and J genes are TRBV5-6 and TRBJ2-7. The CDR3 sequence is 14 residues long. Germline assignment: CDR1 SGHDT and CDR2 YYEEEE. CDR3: CASSSGRITYEQYF.